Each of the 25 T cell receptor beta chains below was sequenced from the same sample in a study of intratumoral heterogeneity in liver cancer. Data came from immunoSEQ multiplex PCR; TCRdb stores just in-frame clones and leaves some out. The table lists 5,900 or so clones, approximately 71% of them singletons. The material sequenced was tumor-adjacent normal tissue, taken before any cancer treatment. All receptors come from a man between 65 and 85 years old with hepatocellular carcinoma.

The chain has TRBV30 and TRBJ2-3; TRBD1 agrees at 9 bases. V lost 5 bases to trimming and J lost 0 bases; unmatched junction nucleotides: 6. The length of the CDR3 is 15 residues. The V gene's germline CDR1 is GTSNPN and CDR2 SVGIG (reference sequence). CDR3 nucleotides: TGTGCCTGGGAACAAGGGACAGGGAGCACAGATACGCAGTATTTT. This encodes CAWEQGTGSTDTQYF.

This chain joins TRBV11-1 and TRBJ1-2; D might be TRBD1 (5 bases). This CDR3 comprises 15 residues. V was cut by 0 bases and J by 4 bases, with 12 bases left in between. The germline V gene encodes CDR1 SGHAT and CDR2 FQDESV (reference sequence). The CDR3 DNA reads TGTGCCAGCAGCTTAGCCGAATCAGGGATCTATGGCTACACCTTC. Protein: CASSLAESGIYGYTF.

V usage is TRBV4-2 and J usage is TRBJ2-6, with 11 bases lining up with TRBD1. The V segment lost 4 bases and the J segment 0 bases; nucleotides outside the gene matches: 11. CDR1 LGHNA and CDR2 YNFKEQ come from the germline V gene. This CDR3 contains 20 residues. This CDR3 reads CASSLYKLGTGGSGANVLTF. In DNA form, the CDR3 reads TGTGCCAGCAGCCTTTACAAACTGGGGACAGGGGGCTCTGGGGCCAACGTCCTGACTTTC.

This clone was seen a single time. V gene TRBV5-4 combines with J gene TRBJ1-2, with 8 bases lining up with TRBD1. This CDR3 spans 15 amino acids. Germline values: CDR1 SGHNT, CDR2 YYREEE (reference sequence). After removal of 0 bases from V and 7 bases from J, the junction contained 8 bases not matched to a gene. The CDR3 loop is CASSLDRQGAGGYTF. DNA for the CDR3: TGTGCCAGCAGCTTGGATCGCCAGGGGGCTGGTGGCTACACCTTC.

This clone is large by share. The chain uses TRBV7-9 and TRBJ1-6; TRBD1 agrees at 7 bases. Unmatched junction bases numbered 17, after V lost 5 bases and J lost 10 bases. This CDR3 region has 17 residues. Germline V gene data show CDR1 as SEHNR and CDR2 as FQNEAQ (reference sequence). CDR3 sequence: CASSNHEQQGTRSPLHF. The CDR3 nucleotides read TGTGCCAGCAGCAACCACGAACAACAGGGGACGAGGTCACCCCTCCACTTT.

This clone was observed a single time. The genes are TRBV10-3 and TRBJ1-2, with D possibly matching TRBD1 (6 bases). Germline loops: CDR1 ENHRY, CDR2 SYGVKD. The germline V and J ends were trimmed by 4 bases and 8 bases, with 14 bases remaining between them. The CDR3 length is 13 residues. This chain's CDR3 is CAISVDQGSGYTF. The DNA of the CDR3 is TGTGCCATCAGTGTCGACCAGGGGAGCGGCTACACCTTC.

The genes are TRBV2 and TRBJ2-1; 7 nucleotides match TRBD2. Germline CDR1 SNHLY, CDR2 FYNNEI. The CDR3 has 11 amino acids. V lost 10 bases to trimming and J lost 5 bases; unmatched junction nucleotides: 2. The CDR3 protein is CATGTNNEQFF. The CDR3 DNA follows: TGTGCCACCGGGACTAACAATGAGCAGTTCTTC.

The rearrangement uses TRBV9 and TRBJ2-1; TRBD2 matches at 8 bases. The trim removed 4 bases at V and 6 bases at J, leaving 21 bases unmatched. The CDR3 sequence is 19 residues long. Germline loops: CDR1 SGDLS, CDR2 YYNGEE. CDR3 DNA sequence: TGTGCCAGCAGCCCTTATACCGGGACTAGTAAGTTTTGGGCCAATGAGCAGTTCTTC. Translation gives CASSPYTGTSKFWANEQFF.

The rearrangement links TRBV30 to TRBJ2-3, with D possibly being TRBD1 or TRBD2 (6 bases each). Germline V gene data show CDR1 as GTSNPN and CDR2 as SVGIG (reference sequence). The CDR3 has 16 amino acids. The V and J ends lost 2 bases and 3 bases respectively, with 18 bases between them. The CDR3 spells CAWSSGRGLMTDTQYF. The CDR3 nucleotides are TGTGCCTGGAGTTCCGGTCGGGGGCTAATGACAGATACGCAGTATTTT.

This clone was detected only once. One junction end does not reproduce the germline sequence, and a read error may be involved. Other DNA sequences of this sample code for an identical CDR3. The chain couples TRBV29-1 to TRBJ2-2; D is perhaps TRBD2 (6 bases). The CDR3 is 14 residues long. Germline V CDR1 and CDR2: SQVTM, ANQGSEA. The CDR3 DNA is TGCAGCGGCTCCGCCGGGACTTACACCGGAGAGCTGTTTTTT. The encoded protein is CSGSAGTYTGELFF.

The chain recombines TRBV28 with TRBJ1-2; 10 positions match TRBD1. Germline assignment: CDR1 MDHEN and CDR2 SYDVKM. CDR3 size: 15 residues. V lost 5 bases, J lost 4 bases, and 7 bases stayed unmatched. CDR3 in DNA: TGTGCCAGCAGTATCGGGACAGGGGCTTTCTATGGCTACACCTTC. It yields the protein CASSIGTGAFYGYTF.

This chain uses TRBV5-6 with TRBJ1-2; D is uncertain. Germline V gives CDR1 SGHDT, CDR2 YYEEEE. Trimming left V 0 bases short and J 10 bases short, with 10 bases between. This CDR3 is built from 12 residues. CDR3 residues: CASSLVRGDYTF. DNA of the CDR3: TGTGCCAGCAGCTTGGTCCGGGGAGACTACACCTTC.

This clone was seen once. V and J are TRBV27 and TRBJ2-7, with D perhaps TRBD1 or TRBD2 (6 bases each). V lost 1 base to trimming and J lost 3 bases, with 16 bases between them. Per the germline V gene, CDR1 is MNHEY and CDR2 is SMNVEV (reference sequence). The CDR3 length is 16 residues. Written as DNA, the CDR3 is TGTGCCAGCAGTTTATTGGCACGGGGGCGGGACTACGAGCAGTACTTC. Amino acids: CASSLLARGRDYEQYF.

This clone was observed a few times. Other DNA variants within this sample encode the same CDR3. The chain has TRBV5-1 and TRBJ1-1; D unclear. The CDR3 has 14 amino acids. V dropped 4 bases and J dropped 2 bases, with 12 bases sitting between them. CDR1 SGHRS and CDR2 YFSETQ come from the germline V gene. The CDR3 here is CASSLASPNTEAFF. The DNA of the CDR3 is TGCGCCAGCAGCCTCGCTTCTCCAAACACTGAAGCTTTCTTT.

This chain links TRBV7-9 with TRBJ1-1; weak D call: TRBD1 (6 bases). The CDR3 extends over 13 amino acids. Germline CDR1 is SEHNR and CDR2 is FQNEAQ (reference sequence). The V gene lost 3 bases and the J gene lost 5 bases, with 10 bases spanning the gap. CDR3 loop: CASSFPQGTEAFF. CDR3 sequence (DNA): TGTGCCAGCAGCTTTCCGCAGGGGACTGAAGCTTTCTTT.

CDR3 DNA sequence: TGTGCCAGCAGGTTGGGGTGGACAGGTGAAGCTTTCTTT. Protein sequence: CASRLGWTGEAFF. The gene calls are TRBV12-3 or TRBV12-4 and TRBJ1-1; TRBD1 matches 7 bases. CDR3 size: 13 residues. V shed 6 bases and J 7 bases; nucleotides not matched to a gene: 8.

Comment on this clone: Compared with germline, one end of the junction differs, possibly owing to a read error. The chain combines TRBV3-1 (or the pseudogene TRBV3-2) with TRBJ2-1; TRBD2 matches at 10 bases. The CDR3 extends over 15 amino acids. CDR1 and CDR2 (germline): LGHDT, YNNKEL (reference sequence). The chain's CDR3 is CASSQAGGPFNEQFF. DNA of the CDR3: TGTGCCAGCAGTCAAGCGGGGGGGCCCTTCAATGAGCAGTTCTTC.

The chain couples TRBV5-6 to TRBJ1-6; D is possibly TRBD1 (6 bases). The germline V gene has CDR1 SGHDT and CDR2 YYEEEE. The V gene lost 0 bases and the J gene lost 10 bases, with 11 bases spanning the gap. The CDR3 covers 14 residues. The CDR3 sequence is CASSLARGLSPLHF. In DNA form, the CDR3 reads TGTGCCAGCAGCTTGGCCAGGGGTTTATCACCCCTCCACTTT.

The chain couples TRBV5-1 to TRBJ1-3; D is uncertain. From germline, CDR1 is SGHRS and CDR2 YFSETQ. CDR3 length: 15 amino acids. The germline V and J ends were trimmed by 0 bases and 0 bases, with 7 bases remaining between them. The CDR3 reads CASSLVGVSGNTIYF. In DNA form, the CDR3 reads TGCGCCAGCAGCTTGGTTGGGGTCTCTGGAAACACCATATATTTT.

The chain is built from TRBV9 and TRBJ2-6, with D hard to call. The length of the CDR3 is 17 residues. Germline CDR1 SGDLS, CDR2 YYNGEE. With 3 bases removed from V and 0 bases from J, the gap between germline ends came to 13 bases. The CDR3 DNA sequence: TGTGCCAGCAGCGCACCCTACCGGACCTCTGGGGCCAACGTCCTGACTTTC. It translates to CASSAPYRTSGANVLTF.

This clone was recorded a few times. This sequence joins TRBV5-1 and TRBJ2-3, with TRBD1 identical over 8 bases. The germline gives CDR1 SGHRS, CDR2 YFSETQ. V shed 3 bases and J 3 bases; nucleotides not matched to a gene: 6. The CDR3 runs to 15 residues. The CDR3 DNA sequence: TGCGCCAGCAGCTCCTGGACAGGGAAGACAGATACGCAGTATTTT. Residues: CASSSWTGKTDTQYF. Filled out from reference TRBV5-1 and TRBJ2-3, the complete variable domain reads KAGVTQTPRYLIKTRGQQVTLSCSPISGHRSVSWYQQTPGQGLQFLFEYFSETQRNKGNFPGRFSGRQFSNSRSEMNVSTLELGDSALYLCASSSWTGKTDTQYFGPGTRLTVL.

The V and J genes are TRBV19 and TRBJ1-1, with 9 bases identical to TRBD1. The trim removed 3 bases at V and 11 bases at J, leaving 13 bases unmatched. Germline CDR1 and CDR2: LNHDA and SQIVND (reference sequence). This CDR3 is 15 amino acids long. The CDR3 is CASSIPTGGPQRAFF. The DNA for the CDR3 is TGTGCCAGTAGTATCCCTACAGGGGGCCCTCAAAGGGCTTTCTTT.

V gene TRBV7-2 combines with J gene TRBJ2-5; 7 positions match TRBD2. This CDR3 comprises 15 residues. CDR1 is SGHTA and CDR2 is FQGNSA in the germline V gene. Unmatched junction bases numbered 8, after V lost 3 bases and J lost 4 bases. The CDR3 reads CASSFQRGVGETQYF. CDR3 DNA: TGTGCCAGCAGCTTTCAGCGGGGTGTGGGAGAGACCCAGTACTTC.

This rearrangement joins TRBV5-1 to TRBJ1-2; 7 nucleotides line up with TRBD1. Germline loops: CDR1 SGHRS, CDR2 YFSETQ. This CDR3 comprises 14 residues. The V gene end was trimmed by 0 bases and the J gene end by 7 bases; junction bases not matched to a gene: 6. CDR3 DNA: TGCGCCAGCAGCTTGGTAGACAGGGAAGGTGGCTACACCTTC. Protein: CASSLVDREGGYTF.

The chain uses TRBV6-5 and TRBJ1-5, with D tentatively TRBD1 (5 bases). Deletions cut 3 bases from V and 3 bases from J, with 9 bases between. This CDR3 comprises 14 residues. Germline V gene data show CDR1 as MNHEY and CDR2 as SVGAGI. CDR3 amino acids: CASSYTGYNQPQHF. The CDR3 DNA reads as TGTGCCAGCAGTTATACAGGATACAATCAGCCCCAGCATTTT.